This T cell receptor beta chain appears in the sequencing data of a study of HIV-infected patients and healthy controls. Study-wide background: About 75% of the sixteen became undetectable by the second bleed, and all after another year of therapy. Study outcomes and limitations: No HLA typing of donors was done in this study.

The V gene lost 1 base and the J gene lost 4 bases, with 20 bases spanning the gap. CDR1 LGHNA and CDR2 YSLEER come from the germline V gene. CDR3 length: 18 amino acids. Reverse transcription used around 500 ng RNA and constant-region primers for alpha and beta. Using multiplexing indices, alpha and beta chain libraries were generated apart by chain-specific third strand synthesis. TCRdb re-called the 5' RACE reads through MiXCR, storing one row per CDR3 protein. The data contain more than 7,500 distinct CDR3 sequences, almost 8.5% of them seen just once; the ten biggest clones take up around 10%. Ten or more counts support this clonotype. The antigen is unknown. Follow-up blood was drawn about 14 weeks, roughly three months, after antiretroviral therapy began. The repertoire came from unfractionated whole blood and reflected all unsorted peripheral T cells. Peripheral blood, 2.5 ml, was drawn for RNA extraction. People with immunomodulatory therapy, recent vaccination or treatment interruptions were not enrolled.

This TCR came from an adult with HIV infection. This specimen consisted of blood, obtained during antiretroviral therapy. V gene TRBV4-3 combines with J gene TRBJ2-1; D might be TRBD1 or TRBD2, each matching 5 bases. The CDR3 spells CASSQVSAGRGVYNEQFF. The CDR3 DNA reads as TGCGCCAGCAGCCAAGTTTCCGCGGGCCGAGGGGTTTACAATGAGCAGTTCTTC.